What follows describes a single T cell receptor beta chain. Its cognate antigen is unknown. These data originate in a study of PD-1 blockade in classical Hodgkin lymphoma. The study, taken as a whole, reports: Newly diagnosed patients were reported to start with lower TCR diversity than healthy donors.

Sequencing was performed with immunoSEQ multiplex PCR; in TCRdb, only in-frame clones are kept and a portion is missing. The sample has approximately 25,000 clones; roughly 72% are singletons. Per germline, CDR1 SQVTM and CDR2 ANQGSEA. V dropped 7 bases and J dropped 6 bases, with 18 bases sitting between them. The CDR3 runs 13 residues. Regarding time point: cycle 4 day 1 (C4D1), after 6 weeks of nivolumab. No patient escaped relapse after autologous stem cell transplantation, and brentuximab vedotin exposure varied. The sequencing here drew on peripheral blood mononuclear cells (PBMCs), taken before the fourth cycle of nivolumab. The chain has TRBV29-1 and TRBJ1-2; D is perhaps TRBD1 (6 bases). This TCR derives from a human donor with classical Hodgkin lymphoma. DNA for the CDR3: TGCAGCGCCGAAGACAGGTGGGCCGATGGCTACACCTTC. It specifies CSAEDRWADGYTF.